This TCR beta chain was identified during a study of T cell repertoires in cytomegalovirus infection. Study details: Public TCR beta signature analysis indicated the presence of both CMV infection and matching HLA type.

Only a few counts were recorded for this clonotype. CDR3 length: 14 amino acids. Germline V gives CDR1 SGHTA, CDR2 FQGNSA. Deletions cut 4 bases from V and 4 bases from J, with 8 bases between. TCRdb used MiXCR to reprocess the reads, holding one entry per CDR3 protein. The repertoire holds under 350,000 distinct CDR3 sequences, with 9.5% as singletons. This TCR was sampled from a human donor in good health (CMV status not recorded). Some clones in this sample may be carry-over from other donors' samples. Sequencing used PBMCs. The chain has TRBV7-2 and TRBJ2-6; unclear D gene. The CDR3 DNA reads as TGTGCCAGCAGCTCGTCTTACGGGGCCAACGTCCTGACTTTC. Translated: CASSSSYGANVLTF.